These 25 T cell receptor beta chains share one sample of origin, sequenced in a study of monozygotic twins with inflammatory bowel disease (dated by TCRdb to about 2019). Library prep was done by 5' RACE. Instrument on record: Illumina HiSeq 2500. Based on TCRdb reprocessing of the reads, there is one entry per CDR3 protein sequence, and DNA is missing. This sample's records show a few hundred thousand distinct CDR3 sequences. Approximately 2.4% of the sample lies in the top ten. Sequencing was performed on blood. These receptors all come from a human donor with ulcerative colitis or Crohn's disease, or a healthy co-twin of an affected twin (not recorded which).

J is TRBJ1-1 and V is TRBV6-5. The CDR3 has 15 amino acids. In germline, CDR1 is MNHEY, CDR2 SVGAGI. The CDR3 here is CASSYGNSMNTEAFF.

This rearrangement joins TRBV7-2 to TRBJ1-6; TCRdb picks TRBD1, but there is no DNA to check that call. This CDR3 is 14 amino acids long. Germline CDR1 is SGHTA and CDR2 is FQGNSA. This CDR3 is CASSSQGYSSPLHF.

V gene TRBV18 combines with J gene TRBJ2-1; TCRdb gives TRBD1 as the D gene, but with no DNA this cannot be confirmed. The V gene's germline CDR1 is KGHSH and CDR2 LQKENI. The CDR3 length is 14 residues. The CDR3 protein is CASLPGQVYNEQFF.

The chain employs TRBV18 and TRBJ2-5; TCRdb's D gene call, TRBD1, goes unchecked for lack of DNA. Germline CDR1 is KGHSH and CDR2 is LQKENI. The CDR3 contains 15 residues. CDR3 protein: CASSPPGQGPETQYF.

The genes are TRBV3-1 and TRBJ2-2. The CDR3 consists of 16 residues. Germline loops: CDR1 LGHDT, CDR2 YNNKEL (reference sequence). The CDR3 spells CASSPDGATNTGELFF.

This sequence joins TRBV27 and TRBJ2-3; TCRdb calls TRBD1, which cannot be checked without DNA. The length of the CDR3 is 18 residues. Germline lookup yields CDR1 MNHEY and CDR2 SMNVEV (reference sequence). The chain's CDR3 is CASSPPRSRGLDTDTQYF.

This rearrangement joins TRBV7-2 to TRBJ1-2; TCRdb's assignment of TRBD1 cannot be checked, as there is no DNA. There are 13 residues in the CDR3. Looked up from germline, CDR1 is SGHTA and CDR2 is FQGNSA. CDR3 in amino acids: CASSLLQAFGYTF.

This rearrangement joins TRBV12-3 or TRBV12-4 to TRBJ1-5; TCRdb designates TRBD1, a call that cannot be tested without DNA. This CDR3 has 16 residues. The CDR3 here is CASSLGSQGSNQPQHF.

The chain employs TRBV6-2 or TRBV6-3 and TRBJ2-1; TCRdb indicates TRBD2, and absent DNA this call remains unverified. CDR1 is MNHEY and CDR2 is SVGEGT in the germline V gene. The CDR3 runs 16 residues. The CDR3 loop reads CASSYMASGVYNEQFF.

The chain joins TRBV4-2 to TRBJ2-1. The V gene's germline CDR1 is LGHNA and CDR2 YNFKEQ. The CDR3 has 13 residues. The chain's CDR3 is CASSHLTHNEQFF.

The chain joins TRBV6-5 to TRBJ1-1; the D call from TCRdb, TRBD1, cannot be confirmed without DNA. The germline V gene has CDR1 MNHEY and CDR2 SVGAGI. The CDR3 covers 14 residues. Here the CDR3 reads CASSYFREHTEAFF.

V is TRBV19 and J is TRBJ2-7; with no DNA, the TCRdb D assignment of TRBD1 cannot be verified. The CDR3 sequence is 15 residues long. CDR1 LNHDA and CDR2 SQIVND come from the germline V gene (reference sequence). The CDR3 loop reads CASSIAAGTTYEQYF.

The chain couples TRBV6-6 to TRBJ2-1; TCRdb's D call, TRBD1, is unchecked because there is no DNA. Germline values: CDR1 MNHNY, CDR2 SVGAGI (reference sequence). This CDR3 comprises 14 residues. The CDR3 spells CASGGGYSYNEQFF.

The chain combines TRBV12-3 or TRBV12-4 with TRBJ2-7; TCRdb's D call, TRBD1, is unchecked because there is no DNA. This CDR3 comprises 15 residues. The CDR3 sequence: CASSPPGGRPYEQYF.

V and J are TRBV18 and TRBJ1-5; there is no DNA to check the TCRdb D call of TRBD1. From germline, CDR1 is KGHSH and CDR2 LQKENI. CDR3 length: 16 amino acids. The CDR3 loop reads CASSPGGRRDDQPQHF.

This sequence joins TRBV20-1 and TRBJ2-7; the TCRdb call, TRBD2, lacks DNA for checking. Germline V CDR1 and CDR2: DFQATT, SNEGSKA (reference sequence). The CDR3 extends over 13 amino acids. The CDR3 reads CSARLWTSDEQYF.

The V call is TRBV7-2, the J call TRBJ1-5. This CDR3 is built from 16 residues. Germline V gene data show CDR1 as SGHTA and CDR2 as FQGNSA. CDR3 region: CASSLFSAGNGQPQHF.

The V and J genes are TRBV5-1 and TRBJ2-2; TCRdb returns TRBD1, unconfirmable since there is no DNA. Per the germline V gene, CDR1 is SGHRS and CDR2 is YFSETQ. CDR3 length: 16 amino acids. The CDR3 sequence: CASSLLGTGAGGELFF.

The chain's CDR3 is CASSFRLAGGQETQYF. The chain links TRBV3-1 to TRBJ2-5; TCRdb's D call, TRBD2, is unchecked because there is no DNA. The CDR3 runs 16 residues. CDR1 and CDR2 from the germline V gene are LGHDT and YNNKEL (reference sequence).

J is TRBJ2-5 and V is TRBV7-9; TCRdb lists TRBD2, though no DNA is available to test this call. The CDR3 spans 16 residues. The V gene's germline CDR1 is SEHNR and CDR2 FQNEAQ (reference sequence). This CDR3 reads CASSLRDSPAQETQYF.

The chain has TRBV12-3 or TRBV12-4 and TRBJ1-5. The length of the CDR3 is 11 residues. CDR3 sequence: CASSYNQPQHF.

The CDR3 region is CASSSFRDRALRNEQFF. V is TRBV6-1 and J is TRBJ2-1; the D call from TCRdb, TRBD1, cannot be confirmed without DNA. Germline loops: CDR1 MNHNS, CDR2 SASEGT. The CDR3 runs 17 residues.

The rearrangement uses TRBV18 and TRBJ2-4; TCRdb returns TRBD1, unconfirmable since there is no DNA. CDR3 length: 14 amino acids. CDR1 is KGHSH and CDR2 is LQKENI in the germline V gene. The CDR3 here is CASSPPSGRNIQYF.

This CDR3 reads CASSLTGFRYEKLFF. This sequence joins TRBV27 and TRBJ1-4; absent DNA, TCRdb's TRBD1 call cannot be checked. CDR1 MNHEY and CDR2 SMNVEV come from the germline V gene (reference sequence). This CDR3 spans 15 amino acids.

This chain links TRBV14 with TRBJ2-1; TCRdb names TRBD2, which stays unverified in the absence of DNA. The CDR3 is 15 amino acids. CDR1 is SGHDN and CDR2 is FVKESK in the germline V gene. The CDR3 sequence is CASSSLGGAYNEQFF.